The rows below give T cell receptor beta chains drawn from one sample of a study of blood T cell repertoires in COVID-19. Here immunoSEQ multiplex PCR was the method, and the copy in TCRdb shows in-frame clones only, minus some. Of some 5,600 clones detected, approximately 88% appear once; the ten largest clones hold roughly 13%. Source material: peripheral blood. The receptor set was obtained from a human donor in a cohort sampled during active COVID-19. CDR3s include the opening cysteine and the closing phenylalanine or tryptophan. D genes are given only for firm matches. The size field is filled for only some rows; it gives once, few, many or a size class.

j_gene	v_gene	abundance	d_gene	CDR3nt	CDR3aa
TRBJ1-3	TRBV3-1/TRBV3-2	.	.	TGTGCCAGCAGCCAAACCCACCTCCGGAACACCATATATTTT	CASSQTHLRNTIYF
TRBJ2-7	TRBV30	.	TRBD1	TGTGCCTGGGGGGACAGGGGCTACGAGCAGTACTTC	CAWGDRGYEQYF
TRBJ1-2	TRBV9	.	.	TGTGCCAGCAGCATTTTAAGTGGAGTTGGCTACACCTTC	CASSILSGVGYTF
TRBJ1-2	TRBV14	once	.	TGTGCCAGCAGCCAGGGATGGGGGGGGTTAGTAAACTATGGCTACACCTTC	CASSQGWGGLVNYGYTF
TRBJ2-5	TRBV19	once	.	TGTGCCAGTAGTATAGATCAGGCAGGGGCAGAGACCCAGTACTTC	CASSIDQAGAETQYF
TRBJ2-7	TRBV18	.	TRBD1	TGTGCCAGCTCACCCCCGGGACAGGGGAAGGGGTACGAGCAGTACTTC	CASSPPGQGKGYEQYF
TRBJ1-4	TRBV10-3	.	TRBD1	TGTGCCACCAGTCAGGGGGGAAGGGAAAAACTGTTTTTT	CATSQGGREKLFF
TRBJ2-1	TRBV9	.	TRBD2	TGTGCCAGCAGCGTCCGGACTAGCGGGAGGGGATTTTTGGGCAATGAGCAGTTCTTC	CASSVRTSGRGFLGNEQFF
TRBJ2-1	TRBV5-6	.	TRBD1	TGTGCCAGCAGCTTGGAAAAGGGGGCTACGACCTACAATGAGCAGTTCTTC	CASSLEKGATTYNEQFF
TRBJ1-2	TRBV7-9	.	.	TGTGCCAGCAGCTTAGGGACTTACGGTGGCTACACCTTC	CASSLGTYGGYTF
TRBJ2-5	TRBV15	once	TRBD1	TGTGCCACCAGCAGAGATGACAGGGCGTTGGAGACCCAGTACTTC	CATSRDDRALETQYF
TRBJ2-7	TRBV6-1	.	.	TGTGCCAGCAGTATCGACTCCCAGGGGGGCTACGAGCAGTACTTC	CASSIDSQGGYEQYF
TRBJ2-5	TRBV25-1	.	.	TGTGCCAGCAGCTCTCCATCGGGGACCCAGTACTTC	CASSSPSGTQYF
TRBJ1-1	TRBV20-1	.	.	TGCAGTGCTTTTGACAGGGAAGCTTTCTTT	CSAFDREAFF
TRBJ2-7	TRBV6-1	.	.	TGTGCCAGCAGTGAACGGTATATCGCCCGGCAGTACTTC	CASSERYIARQYF
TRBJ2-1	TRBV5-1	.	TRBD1	TGCGCCAGCAGCTTCGCTACAGGGGGCTTCCTTGACCTCAATGAGCAGTTCTTC	CASSFATGGFLDLNEQFF
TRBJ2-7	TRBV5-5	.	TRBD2	TGTGCCAGCAGCTTGGCAGCGGGAGGGCCCGGGCAGTACTTC	CASSLAAGGPGQYF
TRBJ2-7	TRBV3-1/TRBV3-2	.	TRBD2	TGTGCCAGCAGCCAATCGGGAGGGGCGGGCGAGCAGTACTTC	CASSQSGGAGEQYF
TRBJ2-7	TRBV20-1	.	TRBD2	TGCAGTGCTAGTAGCGGGAGGTTCGGAGGGGGTACCTACGAGCAGTACTTC	CSASSGRFGGGTYEQYF
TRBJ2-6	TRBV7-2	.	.	TGTGCCAGCAGCACCAGAGGCGCGGACTTCTCTGGGGCCAACGTCCTGACTTTC	CASSTRGADFSGANVLTF
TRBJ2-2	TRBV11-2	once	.	TGTGCCAGCAGCCCCCGATCCCCCCGGGCCGGGGAGCTGTTTTTT	CASSPRSPRAGELFF
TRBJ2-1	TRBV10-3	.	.	TGTGCCATCAGTGCACAGCTCTCCTACAATGAGCAGTTCTTC	CAISAQLSYNEQFF
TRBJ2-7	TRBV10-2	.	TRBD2	TGCGCCAGCAGTGAAGGCGGGAGGCCCCTCGAGCAGTACTTC	CASSEGGRPLEQYF
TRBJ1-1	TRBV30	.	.	TGTGCCTGGAGTGCCCGTGAAGCTTTCTTT	CAWSAREAFF
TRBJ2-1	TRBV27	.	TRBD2	TGTGCCAGCAGGCCCCTAGCGGGGGGGACATTGGAGCAGTTCTTC	CASRPLAGGTLEQFF
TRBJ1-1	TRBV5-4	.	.	TGTGCCAGCAGCACGCCGGAGGGTGCGAACACTGAAGCTTTCTTT	CASSTPEGANTEAFF
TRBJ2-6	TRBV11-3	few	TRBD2	TGTGCCAGCAGCTTAGATGGACTAGCGGGTCTCCCTGGGGCCAACGTCCTGACTTTC	CASSLDGLAGLPGANVLTF
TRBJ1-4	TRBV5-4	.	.	TGTGCCAGCAGCTCCGAGAATCCAACTAATGAAAAACTGTTTTTT	CASSSENPTNEKLFF
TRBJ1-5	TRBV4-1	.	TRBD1	TGCGCCAGCAGCCATACCCGGGACAGCGTTCAGCCCCAGCATTTT	CASSHTRDSVQPQHF
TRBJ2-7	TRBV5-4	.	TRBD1	TGTGCCAGCAGCCCAGGGGGTCCGAGCTCCTACGAGCAGTACTTC	CASSPGGPSSYEQYF
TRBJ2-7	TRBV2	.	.	TGTGCCAGCAGTGAATCCCCGACTTCCTACGAGCAGTACTTC	CASSESPTSYEQYF
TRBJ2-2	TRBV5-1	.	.	TGCGCCAGCAGAGGGCAAGCGGACGGGGAGCTGTTTTTT	CASRGQADGELFF
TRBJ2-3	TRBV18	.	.	TGTGCCAGCTCCGACTTCCCACCGACGCGCCTGGTGGGCACAGATACGCAGTATTTT	CASSDFPPTRLVGTDTQYF
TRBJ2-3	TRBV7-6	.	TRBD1	TGTGCCAGCAGCCCACCCGGGACAGGCAACACAGATACGCAGTATTTT	CASSPPGTGNTDTQYF
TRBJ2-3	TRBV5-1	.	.	TGCGCCAGCAGCTTGGTGGCCGGACAAAAAGATACGCAGTATTTT	CASSLVAGQKDTQYF
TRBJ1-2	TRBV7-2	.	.	TGTGCCAGCAGCTTGGACACGACCTCTGGGTATGGCTACACCTTC	CASSLDTTSGYGYTF
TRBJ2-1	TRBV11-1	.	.	TGTGCCAGCAGCTTGGCACCTAGCGGTGGGGGCGATGAGCAGTTCTTC	CASSLAPSGGGDEQFF
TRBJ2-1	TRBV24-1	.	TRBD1	TGTGCCACCAGTGATAACCGGGACAGGGGTCACAATGAGCAGTTCTTC	CATSDNRDRGHNEQFF
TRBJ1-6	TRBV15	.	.	TGTGCCACCAGCAGAGATGTCTACTGCTATAATTCACCCCTCCACTTT	CATSRDVYCYNSPLHF
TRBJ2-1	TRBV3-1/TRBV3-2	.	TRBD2	TGTGCCAGCAGCGGACTAGCGGGAGCCTACAATGAGCAGTTCTTC	CASSGLAGAYNEQFF
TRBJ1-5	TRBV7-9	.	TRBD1	TGTGCCAGCAGCTTAATTGGACAGGGCAATCAGCCCCAGCATTTT	CASSLIGQGNQPQHF
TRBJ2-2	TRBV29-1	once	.	TGCAGCGTTGTACCAGGGGCCGGGGAGCTGTTTTTT	CSVVPGAGELFF
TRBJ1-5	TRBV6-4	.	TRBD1	TGTGCCAGCAGTGAGACAGGGGAAGAACAGCCCCAGCATTTT	CASSETGEEQPQHF
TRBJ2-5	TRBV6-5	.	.	TGTGCCAGCAACCCAGAACCTCAAGAGACCCAGTACTTC	CASNPEPQETQYF
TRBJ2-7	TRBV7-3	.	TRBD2	TGTGCCAGCAGCTCGGGACTAGCGGGAGGCGAGCAGTACTTC	CASSSGLAGGEQYF
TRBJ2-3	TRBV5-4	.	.	TGTGCCAGCAAAGGCAGGGGTGGCGCAGATACGCAGTATTTT	CASKGRGGADTQYF
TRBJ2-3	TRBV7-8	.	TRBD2	TGTGCCAGCAGCTTAACGGGAGGAGAGGATACGCAGTATTTT	CASSLTGGEDTQYF
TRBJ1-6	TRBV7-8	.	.	TGTGCCAGCAGCTTAGACGGAGGCGGGAATTCACCCCTCCACTTT	CASSLDGGGNSPLHF
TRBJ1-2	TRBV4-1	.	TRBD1	TGCGCCAGCAGCCAAGTTGGACAGGGGAGCTATGGCTACACCTTC	CASSQVGQGSYGYTF